Shown below are 9 T cell receptor beta chains from a single sample sequenced in a study of technical replicates of blood from several donors (dated by TCRdb to about 2017). The library was prepared using the immunoSEQ multiplex PCR assay. TCRdb took this table from immuneACCESS and kept in-frame rearrangements with V and J called. Such tables lack part of the clones; where checked against another copy, unresolved V genes explain under half of the gap, and the rest is unexplained. The sample data list 75,000 to 95,000 clones, and around 94% of these were observed just once. About 0.25% of the sample goes to the ten largest clones. The sequencing sample was made of T cells isolated from PBMCs. These receptors all stem from a human donor in good health.

The chain uses TRBV6-5 and TRBJ2-3; the D gene is possibly TRBD2 (5 bases). The CDR3 has 11 amino acids. Trimming removed 6 bases at V and 5 bases at J, with 6 bases between. Per germline, CDR1 MNHEY and CDR2 SVGAGI. CDR3 amino acids: CASRRVDTQYF. The CDR3 bases are TGTGCCAGCAGGAGGGTAGATACGCAGTATTTT.

The V gene is TRBV27, the J gene TRBJ2-7, with 12 bases lining up with TRBD1. Germline trimming cut 5 bases from V and 7 bases from J; bases unmatched to any gene: 6. CDR3 length equals 14 residues. Germline V gene data show CDR1 as MNHEY and CDR2 as SMNVEV (reference sequence). Here the CDR3 reads CASSPGTGGWEQYF. CDR3 nucleotide sequence: TGTGCCAGCAGTCCGGGGACAGGGGGCTGGGAGCAGTACTTC.

The rearrangement links TRBV7-9 to TRBJ2-1, with no clear D. CDR3 size: 12 residues. V was pared by 6 bases and J by 6 bases, with 9 bases between. Germline CDR1 SEHNR, CDR2 FQNEAQ (reference sequence). CDR3 sequence: CASSLGVNEQFF. DNA of the CDR3: TGTGCCAGCAGTTTGGGCGTCAATGAGCAGTTCTTC.

The gene calls are TRBV5-1 and TRBJ1-5; TRBD1 matches at 9 bases. After removal of 3 bases from V and 0 bases from J, the junction contained 13 bases not matched to a gene. CDR3 size: 19 residues. CDR1 and CDR2 from the germline V gene are SGHRS and YFSETQ. CDR3 bases: TGCGCCAGCAGCTCCCACCGGGACAGGGATAGGTATAGCAATCAGCCCCAGCATTTT. Residues: CASSSHRDRDRYSNQPQHF.

The V gene is TRBV5-1, the J gene TRBJ2-2; 9 positions match TRBD1. The junction had 7 bases not matched to a gene; V was cut back by 4 bases and J by 3 bases. This CDR3 has 16 amino acids. Germline V lookup: CDR1 SGHRS, CDR2 YFSETQ. Here the CDR3 reads CASSGTGGRYTGELFF. CDR3 nucleotide sequence: TGCGCCAGCAGCGGCACAGGGGGCAGGTACACCGGGGAGCTGTTTTTT.

V gene TRBV7-2 combines with J gene TRBJ2-1; 12 bases line up with TRBD2. Germline assignment: CDR1 SGHTA and CDR2 FQGNSA. This CDR3 has 16 residues. After removal of 3 bases from V and 7 bases from J, the junction contained 7 bases not matched to a gene. The CDR3 region has the DNA TGTGCCAGCAGCTTTTGGCTAGCGGGGGGGCGAAATGAGCAGTTCTTC. This sequence encodes CASSFWLAGGRNEQFF.

The chain couples TRBV4-2 to TRBJ2-7; weak D call: TRBD1 (5 bases). The length of the CDR3 is 15 residues. CDR1 and CDR2 (germline): LGHNA, YNFKEQ. V was pared by 1 base and J by 5 bases, with 15 bases between. CDR3: CASSQAREHHDEQYF. The CDR3 nucleotides are TGTGCCAGCAGCCAAGCCAGGGAACACCATGACGAGCAGTACTTC.

This chain uses TRBV4-1 with TRBJ2-3, with D possibly TRBD2 on 6 matching bases. Germline CDR1 is MGHRA and CDR2 is YSYEKL. The CDR3 totals 15 residues. V lost 1 base and J lost 8, with 16 bases in between. This CDR3 is CASSQVPGVVVTQYF. DNA for the CDR3: TGCGCCAGCAGCCAAGTTCCGGGAGTGGTAGTTACGCAGTATTTT.

V is TRBV4-1 and J is TRBJ1-1, with a tentative D call TRBD1 (6 bases). This CDR3 has 15 residues. The germline V gene has CDR1 MGHRA and CDR2 YSYEKL. Trimming stripped 4 bases from V and 0 bases from J, with 12 bases between. In DNA, the CDR3 is TGCGCCAGCAGCCCAGCAGGACAGTTGAACACTGAAGCTTTCTTT. Translation: CASSPAGQLNTEAFF.